The rows below give T cell receptor beta chains drawn from one sample of a study of blood T cell repertoires in COVID-19. Profiling relied on immunoSEQ multiplex PCR, and the TCRdb table lists in-frame clones only, not all of them. The sample lists approximately 99,000 clones; 79% were seen once. The sequencing input was peripheral blood. All receptors come from a woman aged 80 or over with active or convalescent COVID-19. Each CDR3 is given with its conserved first and last residue. D genes are given only for firm matches. Size tells how often a clone was seen (once, few, many) or the class of an expanded clone, and some rows leave it out.

CASSPNVVAAHEQYF | TGTGCCAGCAGTCCAAATGTGGTGGCCGCCCACGAGCAGTACTTC | . | . | TRBJ2-7 | TRBV28
CASWREGDYEQYF | TGCGCCAGCTGGCGGGAGGGTGACTACGAGCAGTACTTC | TRBD2 | . | TRBJ2-7 | TRBV5-1
CASSSLGGAYGYTF | TGTGCCAGCAGTTCCCTTGGCGGAGCCTATGGCTACACCTTC | . | . | TRBJ1-2 | TRBV28
CASSQGSGLGSYNEQFF | TGTGCCAGCAGCCAAGGATCGGGACTAGGGTCCTACAATGAGCAGTTCTTC | TRBD2 | . | TRBJ2-1 | TRBV4-2
CASSSRFGLDPYNEQFF | TGTGCCAGCAGCTCGAGGTTCGGACTAGATCCCTACAATGAGCAGTTCTTC | TRBD2 | . | TRBJ2-1 | TRBV7-8
CASSWGQGLYEQYF | TGTGCCAGCAGTTGGGGACAGGGTCTCTACGAGCAGTACTTC | TRBD1 | . | TRBJ2-7 | TRBV28
CASSPASSKNIQYF | TGTGCCAGCTCACCAGCATCTAGCAAAAACATTCAGTACTTC | . | . | TRBJ2-4 | TRBV18
CASSEALGGLYNEQFF | TGTGCCAGCAGTGAAGCGCTGGGGGGGCTATACAATGAGCAGTTCTTC | . | . | TRBJ2-1 | TRBV6-1
CASSVDPLTSLSSYNEQFF | TGTGCCAGCAGCGTAGACCCCTTAACATCCTTAAGCTCCTACAATGAGCAGTTCTTC | . | . | TRBJ2-1 | TRBV9
CASSRPGGSETQYF | TGTGCCAGCAGCCGCCCGGGGGGAAGTGAGACCCAGTACTTC | TRBD2 | . | TRBJ2-5 | TRBV6-5
CASSTLTGALNTEAFF | TGCGCCAGCAGCACCTTGACAGGGGCTCTGAACACTGAAGCTTTCTTT | TRBD1 | once | TRBJ1-1 | TRBV5-1
CASSPGQYQPQHF | TGTGCCAGCAGTCCGGGACAGTATCAGCCCCAGCATTTT | TRBD1 | . | TRBJ1-5 | TRBV28
CASSLGQGDYGYTF | TGCGCCAGCAGCTTGGGGCAGGGGGACTATGGCTACACCTTC | TRBD1 | . | TRBJ1-2 | TRBV5-1
CASSPGLAGAISYEQYF | TGTGCCAGCTCACCGGGACTAGCGGGAGCGATCTCCTACGAGCAGTACTTC | TRBD2 | once | TRBJ2-7 | TRBV18
CASSRDRGGQPQHF | TGTGCCAGCAGCCGGGACAGGGGTGGTCAGCCCCAGCATTTT | TRBD1 | . | TRBJ1-5 | TRBV3-1/TRBV3-2
CASNTGQITDTQYF | TGTGCCAGCAACACGGGACAGATCACAGATACGCAGTATTTT | TRBD1 | . | TRBJ2-3 | TRBV9
CASTETDFYEQYF | TGTGCCAGCACTGAGACAGACTTCTACGAGCAGTACTTC | . | few | TRBJ2-7 | TRBV12-3/TRBV12-4
CASSLGGGVGDNEQFF | TGTGCCAGCAGCTTGGGGGGAGGGGTAGGGGACAATGAGCAGTTCTTC | TRBD2 | . | TRBJ2-1 | TRBV5-4
CASSLRLAEGYEQYF | TGCGCCAGCAGCTTGAGACTAGCAGAAGGCTACGAGCAGTACTTC | TRBD2 | . | TRBJ2-7 | TRBV5-1
CASSLAASGGVAKNIQYF | TGTGCCAGCAGCTTAGCGGCTAGCGGGGGTGTAGCCAAAAACATTCAGTACTTC | TRBD2 | . | TRBJ2-4 | TRBV7-8
CASSPPTQEGGDTQYF | TGTGCCAGCTCACCACCTACACAGGAGGGAGGAGATACGCAGTATTTT | . | few | TRBJ2-3 | TRBV18
CASSSGSSDEQYF | TGCGCCAGCAGCTCCGGCTCTAGCGACGAGCAGTACTTC | . | . | TRBJ2-7 | TRBV5-1
CASSQTTGRSGYTF | TGTGCCAGCAGCCAGACCACAGGGAGATCAGGCTACACCTTC | . | . | TRBJ1-2 | TRBV3-1/TRBV3-2
CASSQNRGGEQYF | TGCGCCAGCAGCCAAAATCGGGGTGGGGAGCAGTACTTC | . | once | TRBJ2-7 | TRBV4-3
CASSLGGVGYTF | TGTGCCAGCAGCTTAGGGGGGGTTGGCTACACCTTC | . | once | TRBJ1-2 | TRBV7-2
CAISEDSPTDTQYF | TGTGCCATCAGTGAAGACAGCCCCACAGATACGCAGTATTTT | . | . | TRBJ2-3 | TRBV10-3
CASSISGKRAFF | TGTGCCAGTAGTATAAGCGGGAAAAGGGCTTTCTTT | . | few | TRBJ1-1 | TRBV19
CASSGPASGTYEQYF | TGCGCCAGCAGCGGGCCCGCGAGCGGGACCTACGAGCAGTACTTC | TRBD2 | . | TRBJ2-7 | TRBV5-1
CASSVDPRGVEGETQYF | TGTGCCAGCAGCGTAGACCCCCGTGGGGTCGAGGGAGAGACCCAGTACTTC | . | . | TRBJ2-5 | TRBV9
CASSPGQAGNFGYTF | TGCGCCAGCAGCCCGGGACAGGCTGGTAACTTTGGCTACACCTTC | TRBD1 | . | TRBJ1-2 | TRBV5-1
CASSQTGTSGTPETQYF | TGTGCCAGCAGTCAGACCGGGACTAGCGGTACCCCGGAGACCCAGTACTTC | TRBD2 | once | TRBJ2-5 | TRBV6-6
CASSFGGATEAFF | TGTGCCAGCAGTTTTGGGGGGGCTACTGAAGCTTTCTTT | . | . | TRBJ1-1 | TRBV28
CSVEAHSNTEAFF | TGCAGCGTCGAGGCACACTCGAACACTGAAGCTTTCTTT | . | few | TRBJ1-1 | TRBV29-1
CASSIRGRLGQPQHF | TGTGCCAGCAGTATTAGGGGGCGCTTAGGTCAGCCCCAGCATTTT | TRBD1 | . | TRBJ1-5 | TRBV28
CATSSSGTGVYGYTF | TGTGCCACCAGCAGTTCCGGGACAGGGGTTTATGGCTACACCTTC | TRBD1 | . | TRBJ1-2 | TRBV15
CASSLTGSTDTQYF | TGTGCCAGCAGCTTAACCGGTTCCACAGATACGCAGTATTTT | . | . | TRBJ2-3 | TRBV7-3
CASSEAGAGNQPQHF | TGTGCCAGCAGTGAAGCGGGGGCAGGCAATCAGCCCCAGCATTTT | . | . | TRBJ1-5 | TRBV6-1
CASSPKTNSNYGYTF | TGTGCCAGCTCACCAAAAACGAACTCTAACTATGGCTACACCTTC | . | . | TRBJ1-2 | TRBV18
CASSTSGRRYEQYF | TGTGCCAGCAGTACTAGCGGGAGAAGGTACGAGCAGTACTTC | TRBD2 | . | TRBJ2-7 | TRBV6-2/TRBV6-3
CASSFSAWTAESTDTQYF | TGTGCCAGCAGCTTCTCCGCCTGGACAGCGGAAAGCACAGATACGCAGTATTTT | . | . | TRBJ2-3 | TRBV11-2
CASSLPSSGSADTQYF | TGTGCCAGCAGCTTGCCGTCTAGCGGGAGTGCAGATACGCAGTATTTT | TRBD2 | . | TRBJ2-3 | TRBV5-1
CASSWGANEKLFF | TGTGCCAGCAGTTGGGGGGCTAATGAAAAACTGTTTTTT | . | . | TRBJ1-4 | TRBV25-1
CAWTLAGGSNTQYF | TGTGCCTGGACCCTAGCGGGAGGATCGAATACGCAGTATTTT | TRBD2 | . | TRBJ2-3 | TRBV30
CASSRRGRFNEQFF | TGTGCCAGCAGCCGCCGCGGGAGGTTCAATGAGCAGTTCTTC | TRBD2 | . | TRBJ2-1 | TRBV3-1/TRBV3-2
CASRPSGTGGQGYTF | TGTGCCAGCAGGCCCTCCGGGACAGGGGGCCAGGGCTACACCTTC | TRBD1 | . | TRBJ1-2 | TRBV27
CASIPNTGAGETQYF | TGCGCCAGCATACCAAATACAGGGGCCGGAGAGACCCAGTACTTC | TRBD1 | . | TRBJ2-5 | TRBV5-1
CASSLGGLAGGNEQFF | TGTGCCAGCAGCTTAGGAGGGCTAGCGGGAGGCAATGAGCAGTTCTTC | TRBD2 | . | TRBJ2-1 | TRBV7-3
CASSLSQGQEKLFF | TGCGCCAGCAGCTTGAGTCAGGGTCAGGAAAAACTGTTTTTT | . | . | TRBJ1-4 | TRBV5-1
CASSQSTGTLICYGYTF | TGTGCCAGCAGTCAGTCAACCGGGACACTCATTTGCTATGGCTACACCTTC | . | . | TRBJ1-2 | TRBV6-7